This T cell receptor beta chain is from a study of somatic mutations in cytotoxic T cells in rheumatoid arthritis. In the study overall: Collection of patient blood (30 ml EDTA) took place right after diagnosis, before any treatment. Flow cytometry sorted some V beta antibody-stained T-cell populations to nearly 100% purity, V beta1+ cells among them being sequenced for TCRB.

To note about this clone: Its cognate antigen is unknown.

Germline loops: CDR1 MRHNA, CDR2 SNTAGT. The CDR3 spans 14 residues. V gave up 2 bases and J gave up 2 bases; unmatched junction bases: 1. The study's findings and limits: With age, CD8+ clonality increased in rheumatoid arthritis patients, whereas no such increase appeared in healthy controls.

Assay: immunoSEQ multiplex PCR; the TCRdb copy retains only in-frame clones and omits some. The data show under 20,000 clones, approximately 81% seen once. The clonotype originates from a woman aged 40 to 49 with rheumatoid arthritis. The sequencing input was CD8+ T cells sorted from blood. This sequence joins TRBV6-4 and TRBJ2-3, with 7 bases fitting TRBD2. In DNA form, the CDR3 reads TGTGCCAGCAGTGACACTAGCGACACAGATACGCAGTATTTT. It encodes CASSDTSDTDTQYF.